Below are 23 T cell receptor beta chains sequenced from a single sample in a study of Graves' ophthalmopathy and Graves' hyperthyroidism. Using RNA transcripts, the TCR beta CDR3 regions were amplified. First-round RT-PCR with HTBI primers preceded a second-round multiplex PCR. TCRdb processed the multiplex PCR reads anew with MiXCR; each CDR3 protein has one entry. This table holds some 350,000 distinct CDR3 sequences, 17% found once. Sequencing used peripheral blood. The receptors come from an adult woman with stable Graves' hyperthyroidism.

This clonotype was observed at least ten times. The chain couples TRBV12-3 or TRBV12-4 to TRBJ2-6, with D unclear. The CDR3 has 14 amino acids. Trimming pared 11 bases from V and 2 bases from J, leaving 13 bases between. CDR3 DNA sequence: TGTGCCGAGCGCTCGACTCCTGGGGCCAACGTCCTGACTTTC. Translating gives CAERSTPGANVLTF.

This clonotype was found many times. The CDR3 nucleotides are TGTGCCAGCAGTGCGGGACAGGGCCTTGGCTACACCTTC. This encodes CASSAGQGLGYTF. The chain has TRBV6-1 and TRBJ1-2; 9 bases fit TRBD1. CDR1 and CDR2 from the germline V gene are MNHNS and SASEGT. The ends lost 4 bases at V and 7 bases at J; junction bases unmatched: 4. The CDR3 is 13 residues long.

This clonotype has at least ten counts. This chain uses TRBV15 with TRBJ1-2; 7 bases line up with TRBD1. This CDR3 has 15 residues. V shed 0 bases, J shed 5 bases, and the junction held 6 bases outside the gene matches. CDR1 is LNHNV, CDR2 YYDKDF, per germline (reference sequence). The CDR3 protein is CATSREYRDSYGYTF. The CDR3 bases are TGTGCCACCAGCAGAGAATACCGGGACAGTTATGGCTACACCTTC. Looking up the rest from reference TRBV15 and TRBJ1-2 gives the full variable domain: DAMVIQNPRYQVTQFGKPVTLSCSQTLNHNVMYWYQQKSSQAPKLLFHYYDKDFNNEADTPDNFQSRRPNTSFCFLDIRSPGLGDTAMYLCATSREYRDSYGYTFGSGTRLTVV.

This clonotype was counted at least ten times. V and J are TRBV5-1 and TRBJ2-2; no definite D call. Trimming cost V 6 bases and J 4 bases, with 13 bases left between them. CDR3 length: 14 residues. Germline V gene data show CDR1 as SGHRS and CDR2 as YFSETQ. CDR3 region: CASTAKPTTGELFF. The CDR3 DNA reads TGCGCCAGCACAGCCAAACCCACCACCGGGGAGCTGTTTTTT.

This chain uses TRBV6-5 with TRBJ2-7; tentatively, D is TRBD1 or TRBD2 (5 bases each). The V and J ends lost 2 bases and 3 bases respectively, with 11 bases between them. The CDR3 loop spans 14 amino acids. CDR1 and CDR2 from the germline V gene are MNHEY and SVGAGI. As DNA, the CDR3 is TGTGCCAGCAGTTACGGGGGTATTGTCTACGAGCAGTACTTC. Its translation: CASSYGGIVYEQYF.

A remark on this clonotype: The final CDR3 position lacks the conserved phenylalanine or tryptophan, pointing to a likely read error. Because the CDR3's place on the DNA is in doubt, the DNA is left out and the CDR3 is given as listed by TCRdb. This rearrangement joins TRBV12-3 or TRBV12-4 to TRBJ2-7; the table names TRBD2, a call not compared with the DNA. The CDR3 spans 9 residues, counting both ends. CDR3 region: CASSWGLAG.

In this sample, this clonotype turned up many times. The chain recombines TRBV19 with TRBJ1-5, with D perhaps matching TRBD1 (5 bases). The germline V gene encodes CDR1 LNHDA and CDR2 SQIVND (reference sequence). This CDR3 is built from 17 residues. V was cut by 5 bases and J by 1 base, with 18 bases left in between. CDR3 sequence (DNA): TGTGCCAGTAGTGACGGGACGTTATTGACGAGCAATCAGCCCCAGCATTTT. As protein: CASSDGTLLTSNQPQHF.

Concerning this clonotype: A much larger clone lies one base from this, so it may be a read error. CDR3 loop: CASSLSSGRASGELLF. The CDR3 DNA reads as TGCGCCAGCAGCCTTTCTAGCGGGAGGGCCTCCGGGGAGCTGTTGTTT. The rearrangement uses TRBV4-1 and TRBJ2-2, with 12 bases that match TRBD2. CDR1 and CDR2 (germline): MGHRA, YSYEKL. CDR3 size: 16 residues.

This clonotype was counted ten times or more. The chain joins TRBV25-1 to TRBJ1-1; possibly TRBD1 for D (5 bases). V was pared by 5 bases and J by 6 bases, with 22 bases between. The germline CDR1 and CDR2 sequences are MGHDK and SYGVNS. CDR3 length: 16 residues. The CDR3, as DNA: TGTGCCAGCAGTCAATGGGACCTCCCGAATGGGGCTGAAGCTTTCTTT. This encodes CASSQWDLPNGAEAFF.

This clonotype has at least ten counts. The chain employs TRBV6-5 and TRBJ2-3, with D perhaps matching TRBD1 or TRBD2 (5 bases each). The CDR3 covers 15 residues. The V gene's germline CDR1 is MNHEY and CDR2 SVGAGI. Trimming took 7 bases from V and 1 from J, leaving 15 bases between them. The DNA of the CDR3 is TGTGCCAGCATCGCCGAGGGGTTGCGCACAGATACGCAGTATTTT. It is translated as CASIAEGLRTDTQYF.

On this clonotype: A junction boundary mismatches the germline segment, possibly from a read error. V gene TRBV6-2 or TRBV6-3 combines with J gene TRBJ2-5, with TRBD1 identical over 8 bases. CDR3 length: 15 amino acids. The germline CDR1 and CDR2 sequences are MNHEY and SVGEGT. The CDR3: CASITGTGLDETRYF. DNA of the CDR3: TGTGCCAGCATCACAGGGACAGGATTAGATGAGACCCGGTACTTC.

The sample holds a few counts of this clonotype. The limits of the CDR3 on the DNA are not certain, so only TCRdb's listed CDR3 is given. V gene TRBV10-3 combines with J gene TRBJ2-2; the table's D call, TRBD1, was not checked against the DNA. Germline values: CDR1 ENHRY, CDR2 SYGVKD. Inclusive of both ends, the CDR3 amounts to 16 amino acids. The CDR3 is CAISVSGPENTGELFF.

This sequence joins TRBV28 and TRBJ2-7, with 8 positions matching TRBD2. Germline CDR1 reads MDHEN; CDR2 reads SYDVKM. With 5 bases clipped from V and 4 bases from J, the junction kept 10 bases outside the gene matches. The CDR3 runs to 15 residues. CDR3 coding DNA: TGTGCCAGCAGTACCTCTAGCGGGCGGACTTACGAGCAGTACTTC. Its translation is CASSTSSGRTYEQYF.

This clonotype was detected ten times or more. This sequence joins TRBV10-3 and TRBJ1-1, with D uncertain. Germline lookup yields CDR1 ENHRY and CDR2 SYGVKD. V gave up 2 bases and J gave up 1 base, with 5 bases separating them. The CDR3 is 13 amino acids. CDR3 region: CAISEAENTEAFF. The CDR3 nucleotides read TGTGCCATCAGTGAGGCCGAGAACACTGAAGCTTTCTTT.

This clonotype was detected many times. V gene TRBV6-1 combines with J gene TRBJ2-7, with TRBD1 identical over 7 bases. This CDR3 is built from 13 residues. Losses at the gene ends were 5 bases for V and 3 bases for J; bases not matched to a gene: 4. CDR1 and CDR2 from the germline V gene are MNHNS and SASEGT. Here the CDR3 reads CASSTGTVYEQYF. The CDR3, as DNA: TGTGCCAGCAGTACGGGGACAGTCTACGAGCAGTACTTC.

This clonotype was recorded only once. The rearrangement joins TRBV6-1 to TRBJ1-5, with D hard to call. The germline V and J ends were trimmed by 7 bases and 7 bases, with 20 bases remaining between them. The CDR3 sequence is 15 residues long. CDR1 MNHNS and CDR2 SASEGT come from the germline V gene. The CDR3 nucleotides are TGTGCCAGCAATGGTGGCAGTCGGAGGTACCAGCCCCAGCATTTT. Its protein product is CASNGGSRRYQPQHF.

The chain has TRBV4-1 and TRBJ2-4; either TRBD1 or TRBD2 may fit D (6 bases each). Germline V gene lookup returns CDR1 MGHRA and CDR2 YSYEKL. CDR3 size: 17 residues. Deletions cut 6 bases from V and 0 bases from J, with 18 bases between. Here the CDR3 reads CASRGSSGALAKNIQYF. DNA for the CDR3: TGCGCCAGCAGGGGTTCTTCGGGGGCCTTAGCCAAAAACATTCAGTACTTC.

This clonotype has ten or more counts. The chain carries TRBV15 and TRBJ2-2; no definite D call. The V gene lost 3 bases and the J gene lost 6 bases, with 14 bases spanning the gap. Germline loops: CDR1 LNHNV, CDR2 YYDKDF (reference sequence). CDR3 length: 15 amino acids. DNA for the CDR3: TGTGCCACCAGCAGCGATAGTCGTTATGCCGGGGAGCTGTTTTTT. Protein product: CATSSDSRYAGELFF. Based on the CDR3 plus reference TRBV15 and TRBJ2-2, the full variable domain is DAMVIQNPRYQVTQFGKPVTLSCSQTLNHNVMYWYQQKSSQAPKLLFHYYDKDFNNEADTPDNFQSRRPNTSFCFLDIRSPGLGDTAMYLCATSSDSRYAGELFFGEGSRLTVL.

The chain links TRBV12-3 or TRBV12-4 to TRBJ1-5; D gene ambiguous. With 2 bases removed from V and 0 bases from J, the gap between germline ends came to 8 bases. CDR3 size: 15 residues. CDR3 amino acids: CASSLSHPSNQPQHF. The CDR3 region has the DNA TGTGCCAGCAGTTTAAGTCACCCTAGCAATCAGCCCCAGCATTTT.

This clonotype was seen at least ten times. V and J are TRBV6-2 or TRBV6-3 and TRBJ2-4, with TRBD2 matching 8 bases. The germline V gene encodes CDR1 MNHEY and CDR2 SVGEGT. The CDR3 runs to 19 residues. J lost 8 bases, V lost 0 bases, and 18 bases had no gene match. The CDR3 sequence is CASSYSGAPTGLDSDIQYF. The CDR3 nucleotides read TGTGCCAGCAGTTACTCAGGGGCCCCCACGGGACTAGATAGTGACATTCAGTACTTC.

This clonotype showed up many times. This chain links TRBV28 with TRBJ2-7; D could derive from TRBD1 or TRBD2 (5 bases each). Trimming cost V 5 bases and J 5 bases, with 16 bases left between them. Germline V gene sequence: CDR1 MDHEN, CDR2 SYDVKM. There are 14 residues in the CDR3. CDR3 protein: CASSTGRVRHEQYF. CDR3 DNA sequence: TGTGCCAGCAGTACGGGACGGGTGAGGCACGAGCAGTACTTC.

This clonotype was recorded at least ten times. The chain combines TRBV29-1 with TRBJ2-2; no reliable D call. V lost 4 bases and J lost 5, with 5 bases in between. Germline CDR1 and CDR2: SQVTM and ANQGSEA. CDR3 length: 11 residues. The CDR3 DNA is TGCAGCGTTGGGGCAACCGGGGAGCTGTTTTTT. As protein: CSVGATGELFF.

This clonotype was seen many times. CDR3 sequence (DNA): TGTGCCAGCAGTCCTGACAGGAGCCCCTACGAGCAGTACTTC. Protein sequence: CASSPDRSPYEQYF. V usage is TRBV6-1 and J usage is TRBJ2-7; TRBD1 might be the D (6 bases). Germline-derived CDR1 and CDR2 are MNHNS and SASEGT. The CDR3 extends over 14 amino acids. Trimming left V 5 bases short and J 2 bases short, with 13 bases between.